The source of this T cell receptor (beta chain) is a study of blood T cell repertoires in COVID-19. Looking at the study overall: T cells, B-cell-depleted T cells, or PBMCs supplied cDNA or gDNA.

The length of the CDR3 is 13 residues. Germline lookup yields CDR1 WNHNN and CDR2 SYGVQD (reference sequence). Trimming pared 3 bases from V and 1 base from J, leaving 4 bases between. In the study's own analysis: Reference gene primer amplification yielded estimated nucleated cell counts. Sequencing was performed with immunoSEQ multiplex PCR; in TCRdb, only in-frame clones are kept and a portion is missing. V, J and clone size were drawn from that table, and D and trimming were deduced from the DNA. The sample consists of about 210,000 clones, almost 85% of them appearing once. This TCR came from a woman aged 45-59 years with active or convalescent COVID-19. V is TRBV10-1 and J is TRBJ1-5; no firm D call. Sequenced input: peripheral blood. This CDR3 is CASSESSNQPQHF. The CDR3 DNA follows: TGCGCCAGCAGTGAATCAAGCAATCAGCCCCAGCATTTT.